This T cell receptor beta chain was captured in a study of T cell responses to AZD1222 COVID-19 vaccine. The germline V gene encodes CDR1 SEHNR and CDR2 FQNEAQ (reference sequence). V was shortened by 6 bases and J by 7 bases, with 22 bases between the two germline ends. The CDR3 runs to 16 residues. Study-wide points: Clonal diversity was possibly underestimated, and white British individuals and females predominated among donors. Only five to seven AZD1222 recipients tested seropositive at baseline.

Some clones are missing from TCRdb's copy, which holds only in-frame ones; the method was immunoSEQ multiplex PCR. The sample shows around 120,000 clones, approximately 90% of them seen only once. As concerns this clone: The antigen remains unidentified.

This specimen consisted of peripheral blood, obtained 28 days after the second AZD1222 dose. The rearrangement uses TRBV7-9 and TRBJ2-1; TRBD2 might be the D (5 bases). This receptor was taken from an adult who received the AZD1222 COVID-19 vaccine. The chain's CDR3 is CASRFTAETLRNEQFF. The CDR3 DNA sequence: TGTGCCAGCAGATTTACAGCGGAGACCCTTCGGAATGAGCAGTTCTTC.